This TCR beta chain was recovered during a study of blood T cell repertoires in COVID-19. Losses at the gene ends were 6 bases for V and 1 base for J; bases not matched to a gene: 8. Germline CDR1 SGHVS, CDR2 FQNEAQ. The CDR3 length is 17 residues. Authors' methods: Reference gene primer amplification in the assay estimated nucleated cell counts. Only in-frame clones appear in the TCRdb table, and some are missing; sequencing was by immunoSEQ multiplex PCR. That table is the source of V, J and clone size, and D and trimming were worked out from the DNA. The table shows 9,500 to 11,000 clones, with about 83% occurring only once.

This clonotype was sampled from a man aged 45-65 years with active COVID-19. The chain links TRBV7-8 to TRBJ2-2; 10 bases map to TRBD2. Sequencing was performed on peripheral blood. CDR3 amino acids: CASRTNLAGENTGELFF. CDR3 sequence (DNA): TGTGCCAGCAGAACCAATCTAGCGGGAGAGAACACCGGGGAGCTGTTTTTT.